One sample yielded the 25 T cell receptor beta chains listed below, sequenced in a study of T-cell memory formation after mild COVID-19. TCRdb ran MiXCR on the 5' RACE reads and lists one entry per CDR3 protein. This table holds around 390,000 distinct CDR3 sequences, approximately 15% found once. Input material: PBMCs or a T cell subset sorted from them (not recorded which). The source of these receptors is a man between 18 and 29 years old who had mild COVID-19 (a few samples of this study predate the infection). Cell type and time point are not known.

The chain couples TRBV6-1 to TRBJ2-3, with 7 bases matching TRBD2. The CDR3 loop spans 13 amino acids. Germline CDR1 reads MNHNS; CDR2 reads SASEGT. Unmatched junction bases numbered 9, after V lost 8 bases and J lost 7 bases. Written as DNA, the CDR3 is TGTGCCAGCTCAGCGGGATATCTCCATACGCAGTATTTT. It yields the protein CASSAGYLHTQYF.

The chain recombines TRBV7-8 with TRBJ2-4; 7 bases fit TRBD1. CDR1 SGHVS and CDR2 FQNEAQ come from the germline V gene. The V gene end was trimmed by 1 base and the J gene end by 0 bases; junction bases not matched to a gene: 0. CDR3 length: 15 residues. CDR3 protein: CASSLGQGAKNIQYF. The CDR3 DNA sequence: TGTGCCAGCAGCTTAGGACAGGGAGCCAAAAACATTCAGTACTTC.

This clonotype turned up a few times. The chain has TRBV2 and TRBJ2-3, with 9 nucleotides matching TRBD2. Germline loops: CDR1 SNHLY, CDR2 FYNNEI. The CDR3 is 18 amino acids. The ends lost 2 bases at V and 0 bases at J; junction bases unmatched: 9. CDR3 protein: CASSEIPRLAASTDTQYF. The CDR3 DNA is TGTGCCAGCAGTGAAATCCCGCGACTAGCGGCTAGCACAGATACGCAGTATTTT.

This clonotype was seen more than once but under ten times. CDR3 nucleotides: TGCGCCAGCAGCTTGGGCCCCGGTCCAGGGAGCTATGGCTACACCTTC. This gives the protein CASSLGPGPGSYGYTF. The chain carries TRBV5-1 and TRBJ1-2, with D tentatively TRBD1 (5 bases). V was shortened by 0 bases and J by 4 bases, with 16 bases between the two germline ends. This CDR3 has 16 amino acids. Germline CDR1 SGHRS, CDR2 YFSETQ. Full variable domain (rest looked up from reference TRBV5-1 and TRBJ1-2): KAGVTQTPRYLIKTRGQQVTLSCSPISGHRSVSWYQQTPGQGLQFLFEYFSETQRNKGNFPGRFSGRQFSNSRSEMNVSTLELGDSALYLCASSLGPGPGSYGYTFGSGTRLTVV.

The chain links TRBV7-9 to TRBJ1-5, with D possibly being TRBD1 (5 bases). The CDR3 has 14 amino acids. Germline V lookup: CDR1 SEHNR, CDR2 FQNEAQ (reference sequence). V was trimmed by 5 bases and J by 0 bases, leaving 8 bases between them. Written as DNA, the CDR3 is TGTGCCAGCAGCCGGGGGAATAGCAATCAGCCCCAGCATTTT. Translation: CASSRGNSNQPQHF.

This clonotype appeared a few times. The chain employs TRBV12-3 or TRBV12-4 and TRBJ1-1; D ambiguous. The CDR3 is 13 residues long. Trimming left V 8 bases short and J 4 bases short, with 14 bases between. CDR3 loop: CASRRSMGTEAFF. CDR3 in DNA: TGTGCCAGCCGGAGATCGATGGGCACTGAAGCTTTCTTT.

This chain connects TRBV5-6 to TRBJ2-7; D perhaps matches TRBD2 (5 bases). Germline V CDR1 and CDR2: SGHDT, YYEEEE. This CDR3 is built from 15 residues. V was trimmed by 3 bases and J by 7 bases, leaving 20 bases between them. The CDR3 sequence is CASSWAPDFRSEQYV. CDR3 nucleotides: TGTGCCAGCAGCTGGGCCCCGGACTTCCGTTCAGAGCAGTACGTC.

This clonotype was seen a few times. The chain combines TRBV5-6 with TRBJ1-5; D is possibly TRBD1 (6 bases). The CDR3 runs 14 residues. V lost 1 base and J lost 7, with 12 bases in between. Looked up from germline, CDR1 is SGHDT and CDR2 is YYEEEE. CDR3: CASSLSGAYQPQHF. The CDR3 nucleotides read TGTGCCAGCAGCTTGTCAGGGGCATACCAGCCCCAGCATTTT.

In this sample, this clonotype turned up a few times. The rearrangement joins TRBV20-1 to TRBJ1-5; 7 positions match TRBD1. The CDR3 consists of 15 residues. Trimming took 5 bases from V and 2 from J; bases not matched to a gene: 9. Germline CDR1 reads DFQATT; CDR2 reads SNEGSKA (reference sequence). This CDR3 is CSAYTGTAGNQPQHF. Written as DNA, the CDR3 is TGCAGTGCTTACACCGGGACAGCGGGCAATCAGCCCCAGCATTTT.

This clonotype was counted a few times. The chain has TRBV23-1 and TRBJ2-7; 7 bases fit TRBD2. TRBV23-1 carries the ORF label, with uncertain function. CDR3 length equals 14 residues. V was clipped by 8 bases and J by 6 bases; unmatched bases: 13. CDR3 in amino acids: CASPTRARGSEQYF. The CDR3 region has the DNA TGCGCCAGCCCAACCCGGGCGCGGGGGTCCGAGCAGTACTTC.

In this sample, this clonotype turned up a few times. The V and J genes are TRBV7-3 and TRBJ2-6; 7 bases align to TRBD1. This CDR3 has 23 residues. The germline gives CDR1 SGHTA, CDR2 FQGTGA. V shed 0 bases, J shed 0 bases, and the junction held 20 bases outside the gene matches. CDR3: CASSLTILTQLVGQASGANVLTF. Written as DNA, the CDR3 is TGTGCCAGCAGCTTAACGATTCTCACTCAACTAGTTGGACAGGCCTCTGGGGCCAACGTCCTGACTTTC. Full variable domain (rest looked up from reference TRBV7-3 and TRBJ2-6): GAGVSQTPSNKVTEKGKYVELRCDPISGHTALYWYRQSLGQGPEFLIYFQGTGAADDSGLPNDRFFAVRPEGSVSTLKIQRTERGDSAVYLCASSLTILTQLVGQASGANVLTFGAGSRLTVL.

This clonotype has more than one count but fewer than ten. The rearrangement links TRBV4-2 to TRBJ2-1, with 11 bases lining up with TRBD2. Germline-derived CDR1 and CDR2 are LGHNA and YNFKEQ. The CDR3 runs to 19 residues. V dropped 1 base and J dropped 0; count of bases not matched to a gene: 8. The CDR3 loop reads CASSQGLAGYFSSYNEQFF. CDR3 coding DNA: TGTGCCAGCAGCCAAGGACTAGCGGGGTACTTCAGCTCCTACAATGAGCAGTTCTTC.

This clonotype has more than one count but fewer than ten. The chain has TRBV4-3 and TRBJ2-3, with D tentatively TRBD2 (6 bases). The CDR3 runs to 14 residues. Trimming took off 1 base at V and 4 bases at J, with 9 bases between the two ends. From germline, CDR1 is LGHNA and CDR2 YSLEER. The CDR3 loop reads CASSQVGLSDTQYF. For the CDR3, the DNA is TGCGCCAGCAGCCAAGTGGGACTGTCAGATACGCAGTATTTT.

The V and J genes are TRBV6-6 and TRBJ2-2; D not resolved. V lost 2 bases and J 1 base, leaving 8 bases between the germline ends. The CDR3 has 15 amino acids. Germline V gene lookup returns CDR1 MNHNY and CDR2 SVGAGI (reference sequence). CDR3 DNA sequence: TGTGCCAGCAGTTACCTGGCGGAGAACACCGGGGAGCTGTTTTTT. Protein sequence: CASSYLAENTGELFF.

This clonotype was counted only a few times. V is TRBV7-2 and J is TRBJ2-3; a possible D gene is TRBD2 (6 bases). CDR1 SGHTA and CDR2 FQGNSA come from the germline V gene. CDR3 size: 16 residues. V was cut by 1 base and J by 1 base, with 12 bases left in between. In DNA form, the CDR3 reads TGTGCCAGCAGCTTAGTTGTTAGCGGAGGCACAGATACGCAGTATTTT. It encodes CASSLVVSGGTDTQYF.

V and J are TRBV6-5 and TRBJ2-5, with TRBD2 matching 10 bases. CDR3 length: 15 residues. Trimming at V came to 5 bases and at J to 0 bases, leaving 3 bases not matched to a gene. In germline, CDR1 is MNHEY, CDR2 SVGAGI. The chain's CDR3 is CASSGLAVNQETQYF. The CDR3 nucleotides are TGTGCCAGCAGTGGACTAGCGGTAAACCAAGAGACCCAGTACTTC.

CDR3 sequence reads: CASRDIGDNSPLHF. The CDR3 nucleotides read TGTGCCAGCAGAGACATAGGGGATAATTCACCCCTCCACTTT. V usage is TRBV25-1 and J usage is TRBJ1-6; tentatively, D is TRBD1 (5 bases). Trimming removed 6 bases from V and 5 bases from J, with 11 bases in between. The CDR3 is made up of 14 amino acids. Germline V gene lookup returns CDR1 MGHDK and CDR2 SYGVNS.

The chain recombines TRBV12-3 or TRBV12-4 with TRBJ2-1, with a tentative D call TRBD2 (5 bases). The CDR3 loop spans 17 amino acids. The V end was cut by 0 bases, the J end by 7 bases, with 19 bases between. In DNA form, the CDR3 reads TGTGCCAGCAGTTTAGCAACCGGCCCTAGCTGGGGTAATGAGCAGTTCTTC. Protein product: CASSLATGPSWGNEQFF.

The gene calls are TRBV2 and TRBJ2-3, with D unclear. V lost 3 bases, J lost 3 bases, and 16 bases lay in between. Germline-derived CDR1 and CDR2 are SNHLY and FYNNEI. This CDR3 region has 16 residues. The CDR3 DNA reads TGTGCCAGCAGTGAGTGGGCAGGTCCTTTTACAGATACGCAGTATTTT. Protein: CASSEWAGPFTDTQYF.

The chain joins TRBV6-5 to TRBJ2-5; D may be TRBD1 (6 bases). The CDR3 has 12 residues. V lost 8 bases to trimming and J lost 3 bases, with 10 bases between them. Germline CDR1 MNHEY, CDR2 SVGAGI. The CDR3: CASWGPEETQYF. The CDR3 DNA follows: TGTGCCAGCTGGGGGCCCGAAGAGACCCAGTACTTC.

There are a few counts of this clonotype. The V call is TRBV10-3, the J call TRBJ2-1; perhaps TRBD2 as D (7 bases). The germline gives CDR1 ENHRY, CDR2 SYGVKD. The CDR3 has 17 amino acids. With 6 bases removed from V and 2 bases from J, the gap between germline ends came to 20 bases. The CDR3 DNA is TGTGCCATCAGCTCCGGAGGGGCGGGGGCGACCTACAATGAGCAGTTCTTC. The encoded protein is CAISSGGAGATYNEQFF.

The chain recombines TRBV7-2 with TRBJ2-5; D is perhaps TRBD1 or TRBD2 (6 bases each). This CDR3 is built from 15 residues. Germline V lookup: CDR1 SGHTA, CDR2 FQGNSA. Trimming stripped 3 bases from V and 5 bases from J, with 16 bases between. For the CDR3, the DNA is TGTGCCAGCAGCTTTAATGGGGGGCCCGGGGAGACCCAGTACTTC. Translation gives CASSFNGGPGETQYF. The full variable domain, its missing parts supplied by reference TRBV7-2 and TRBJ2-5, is GAGVSQSPSNKVTEKGKDVELRCDPISGHTALYWYRQSLGQGLEFLIYFQGNSAPDKSGLPSDRFSAERTGGSVSTLTIQRTQQEDSAVYLCASSFNGGPGETQYFGPGTRLLVL.

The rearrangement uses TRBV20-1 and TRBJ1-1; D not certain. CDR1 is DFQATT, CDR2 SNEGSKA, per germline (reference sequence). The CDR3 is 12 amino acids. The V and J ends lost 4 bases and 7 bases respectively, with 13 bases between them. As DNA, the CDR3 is TGCAGTGCTACGGAAATTGGGAGTGAAGCTTTCTTT. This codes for CSATEIGSEAFF.

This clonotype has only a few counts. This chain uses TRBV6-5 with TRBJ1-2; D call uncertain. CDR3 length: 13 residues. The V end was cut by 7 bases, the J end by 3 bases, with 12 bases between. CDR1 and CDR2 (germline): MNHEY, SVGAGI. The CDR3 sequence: CASTPGRDYGYTF. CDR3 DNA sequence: TGTGCCAGCACCCCAGGACGGGACTATGGCTACACCTTC.

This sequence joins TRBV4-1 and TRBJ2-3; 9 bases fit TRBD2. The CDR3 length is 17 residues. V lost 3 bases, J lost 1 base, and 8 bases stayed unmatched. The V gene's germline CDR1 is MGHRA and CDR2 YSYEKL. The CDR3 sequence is CASSQGPSGGRTDTQYF. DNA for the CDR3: TGCGCCAGCAGCCAGGGCCCCAGCGGGGGGCGCACAGATACGCAGTATTTT.